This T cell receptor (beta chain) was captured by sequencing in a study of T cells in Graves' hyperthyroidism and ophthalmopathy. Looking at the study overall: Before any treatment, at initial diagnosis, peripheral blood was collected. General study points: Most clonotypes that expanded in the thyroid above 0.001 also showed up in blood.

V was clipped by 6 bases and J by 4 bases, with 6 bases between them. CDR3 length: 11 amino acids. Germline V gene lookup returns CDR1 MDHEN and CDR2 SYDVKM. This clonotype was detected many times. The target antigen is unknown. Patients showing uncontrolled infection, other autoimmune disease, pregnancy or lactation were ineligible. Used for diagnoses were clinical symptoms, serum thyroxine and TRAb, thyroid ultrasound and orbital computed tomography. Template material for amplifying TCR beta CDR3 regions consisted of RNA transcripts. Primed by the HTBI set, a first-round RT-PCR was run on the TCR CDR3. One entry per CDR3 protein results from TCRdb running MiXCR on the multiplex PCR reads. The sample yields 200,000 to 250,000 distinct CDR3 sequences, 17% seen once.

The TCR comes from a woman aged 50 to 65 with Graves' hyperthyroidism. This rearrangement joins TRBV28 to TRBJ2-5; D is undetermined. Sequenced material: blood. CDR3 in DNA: TGTGCCAGCAGAAAAGGAGAGACCCAGTACTTC. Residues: CASRKGETQYF.